These 13 T cell receptor beta chains came from one sample sequenced in a study of tissue T cells after allogeneic stem cell transplantation. Measured with immunoSEQ multiplex PCR; TCRdb has only the in-frame clones, and not every one. The table includes around 7,000 clones, roughly half detected once. Time point indicated: mouse harvest day 7 after allogeneic transplant. The graft held 10^6 splenic CD5+ T cells and 10^7 T-cell-depleted bone marrow cells. The sample taken for sequencing was lymph node tissue. The receptor set was obtained from a female BALB/c mouse given C57BL/6 T cells with graft-versus-host disease after an allogeneic hematopoietic cell transplant.

Details on this clone: All gene names here are mouse names. This chain's CDR3 is CASGDVTFSGNTLYF. CDR3 DNA, as far as it was read: TGTGCCAGCGGTGATGTTACATTTTCTGGAAATACGCTCTAT. The chain links TRBV13-2 to TRBJ1-3; D call uncertain. The read halts 1 residue ahead of the CDR3 end, with the missing end drawn from the germline J gene. Per germline, CDR1 NNHNN and CDR2 SYGAGS (reference sequence). The CDR3 is made up of 15 amino acids. V shed 0 bases and J shed 0 bases, with 7 bases lying between them.

The table lists this clone with a few counts. Gene and germline names: mouse. The read halts 1 residue ahead of the CDR3 end, with the missing end drawn from the germline J gene. The chain links TRBV23 to TRBJ1-4; no check of the table's D call, TRBD1, against the DNA was made. The CDR3 has 13 residues. In germline, CDR1 is KGHTA, CDR2 FQNQQP. The DNA read from the CDR3 is TGCTCCAGCAGTCCGACAGGAGACGAAAGATTATTT. Its protein product is CSSSPTGDERLF. The complete CDR3 protein is CSSSPTGDERLFF.

A remark on this clone: Mouse gene names and germline throughout. The read finishes 1 residue shy of the CDR3 end, and the germline J gene is used to complete it. The V and J genes are TRBV26 and TRBJ1-6; D gene uncertain. TRBJ1-6 qualifies as an ORF whose function is uncertain. Germline CDR1 is KGHPV and CDR2 is FQNQEV (reference sequence). The CDR3 has 14 residues. The germline V and J ends were trimmed by 4 bases and 0 bases, with 4 bases remaining between them. Here the CDR3 reads CASSPNSYNSPLYF. The sequenced part of the CDR3 DNA is TGTGCCAGCAGTCCCAATTCCTATAATTCGCCCCTCTAC.

Details on this clone: Gene labels here are mouse ones. From the germline J gene comes the end of the CDR3, since the read stops 1 residue before it. V gene TRBV3 combines with J gene TRBJ2-7; D uncertain. Germline lookup yields CDR1 SNHLY and CDR2 FYNGKV (reference sequence). The CDR3 runs 14 residues. Trimming removed 4 bases at V and 0 bases at J, with 10 bases between. The CDR3 DNA, read in part, is TGTGCCAGCAGCTCTCGCCGGATCTCCTATGAACAGTAC. It encodes CASSSRRISYEQY. The whole CDR3 protein reads CASSSRRISYEQYF.

Regarding this clone: Mouse gene names apply. The CDR3 extends 1 residue past the end of the read, so its final part is completed from the germline J gene. The V and J genes are TRBV1 and TRBJ1-4; TRBD1 aligns across 9 bases. From germline, CDR1 is NSQYPW and CDR2 LRSPGD (reference sequence). Trimming took 3 bases from V and 4 from J; bases not matched to a gene: 3. The CDR3 is 15 amino acids. The DNA read from the CDR3 is TGCACCTGCAGTGCCCGGGACAGGGTCAACGAAAGATTATTT. As protein: CTCSARDRVNERLF. The full CDR3 protein reads CTCSARDRVNERLFF.

About this clone itself: The genes are named according to mouse. The missing CDR3 end, 1 residue past where the read stops, is filled in from the germline J gene. The chain uses TRBV29 and TRBJ2-1; 7 bases are shared with TRBD1. In germline, CDR1 is MSHET, CDR2 SYDVDS. The CDR3 loop spans 13 amino acids. Trimming at V came to 4 bases and at J to 5 bases, leaving 2 bases not matched to a gene. CDR3 in amino acids: CASSWGTDAEQFF. The covered CDR3 bases are TGTGCTAGCAGTTGGGGGACAGATGCTGAGCAGTTC.

For this clone: Mouse names are used for the genes. The sequence runs out 1 residue before the end of the CDR3; the remainder is reconstructed from the germline J gene. The chain carries TRBV1 and TRBJ2-5; TRBD2 aligns across 9 bases. The CDR3 covers 15 residues. CDR1 is NSQYPW and CDR2 is LRSPGD in the germline V gene (reference sequence). V was clipped by 1 base and J by 8 bases; unmatched bases: 7. The CDR3 DNA, read in part, is TGCACCTGCAGTGCAGCCCGGACTGGGGCGGGCACCCAGTAC. Residues: CTCSAARTGAGTQY. The entire CDR3 protein is CTCSAARTGAGTQYF. Complete variable domain (other parts from reference TRBV1 and TRBJ2-5): VTLLEQNPRWRLVPRGQAVNLRCILKNSQYPWMSWYQQDLQKQLQWLFTLRSPGDKEVKSLPGADYLATRVTDTELRLQVANMSQGRTLYCTCSAARTGAGTQYFGPGTRLLVL.

With respect to this clone: The gene symbols are mouse symbols. The read ends 1 residue shy of where the CDR3 ends; the end is completed using the germline J gene. The V call is TRBV13-3, the J call TRBJ1-1, with 8 bases that match TRBD1. The CDR3 has 12 residues. J lost 8 bases, V lost 3 bases, and 3 bases had no gene match. Germline CDR1 and CDR2: NNHDY and SYVADS. CDR3 sequence reads: CASSGRTGEVFF. The CDR3 bases that were read are TGTGCCAGCAGTGGGAGGACAGGGGAAGTCTTC.

This clone was counted between two and nine times. The germline and genes are mouse ones. The DNA ends 1 residue before the CDR3 does, and the rest of the CDR3 is filled in from the germline J gene. V is TRBV30 and J is TRBJ2-7; D call uncertain. CDR3 length: 11 residues. V was clipped by 3 bases and J by 4 bases, with 7 bases between them. The germline gives CDR1 SQVVS, CDR2 ANEGSEA. CDR3 bases read: TGTAGTTCTAGCCCCCTGTATGAACAGTAC. It is translated as CSSSPLYEQY. The full-length CDR3 reads as CSSSPLYEQYF. Based on the CDR3 plus reference TRBV30 and TRBJ2-7, the full variable domain is SVLLYQKPNRDICQSGTSLKIQCVADSQVVSMFWYQQFQEQSLMLMATANEGSEATYESGFTKDKFPISRPNLTFSTLTVNNARPGDSSIYFCSSSPLYEQYFGPGTRLTVL.

Remarks on this clone: Gene names denote mouse genes. Sequencing ends 1 residue short of the CDR3 end; the germline J gene provides the rest. The chain uses TRBV26 and TRBJ1-1; D uncertain. The CDR3 runs 14 residues. From germline, CDR1 is KGHPV and CDR2 FQNQEV (reference sequence). V shed 1 base and J shed 4 bases, with 10 bases lying between them. This CDR3 reads CASSLWGGSTEVFF. The DNA read from the CDR3 is TGTGCCAGCAGTCTGTGGGGAGGGAGCACAGAAGTCTTC.

This clone has a handful of counts. Gene names are mouse gene names. The missing CDR3 end, 1 residue past where the read stops, is filled in from the germline J gene. The chain is built from TRBV26 and TRBJ1-2; TRBD1 matches at 7 bases. The length of the CDR3 is 14 residues. CDR1 is KGHPV and CDR2 is FQNQEV in the germline V gene (reference sequence). J lost 3 bases, V lost 3 bases, and 4 bases had no gene match. This CDR3 is CASSLDRDDSDYTF. The DNA read from the CDR3 is TGTGCCAGCAGTCTCGACAGGGACGACTCCGACTACACC.

As for this clone: Mouse germline and gene names are used. Read sequence stops 1 residue before the CDR3 end, and the germline J gene provides the missing end. The chain combines TRBV30 with TRBJ1-6; no firm D call. TRBJ1-6 is noted as an ORF with a role that remains uncertain. V lost 6 bases, J lost 0 bases, and 12 bases lay in between. The CDR3 has 15 residues. The V gene's germline CDR1 is SQVVS and CDR2 ANEGSEA. Incomplete CDR3 DNA: TGTAGTTCGGAGGCTACGAATTCCTATAATTCGCCCCTCTAC. Protein product: CSSEATNSYNSPLY. The whole CDR3 sequence is CSSEATNSYNSPLYF.

Relative to its sample, this clone is large. Gene labels here are mouse ones. CDR3: CASRQGAYAEQFF. Incomplete CDR3 DNA: TGTGCTAGCAGGCAGGGGGCCTATGCTGAGCAGTTC. J is TRBJ2-1 and V is TRBV29; 8 bases fit TRBD1. Read data end 1 residue before the CDR3 end; the end is taken from the germline J gene. This CDR3 has 13 residues. Germline V CDR1 and CDR2: MSHET, SYDVDS. The junction had 1 base not matched to a gene; V was cut back by 6 bases and J by 3 bases.